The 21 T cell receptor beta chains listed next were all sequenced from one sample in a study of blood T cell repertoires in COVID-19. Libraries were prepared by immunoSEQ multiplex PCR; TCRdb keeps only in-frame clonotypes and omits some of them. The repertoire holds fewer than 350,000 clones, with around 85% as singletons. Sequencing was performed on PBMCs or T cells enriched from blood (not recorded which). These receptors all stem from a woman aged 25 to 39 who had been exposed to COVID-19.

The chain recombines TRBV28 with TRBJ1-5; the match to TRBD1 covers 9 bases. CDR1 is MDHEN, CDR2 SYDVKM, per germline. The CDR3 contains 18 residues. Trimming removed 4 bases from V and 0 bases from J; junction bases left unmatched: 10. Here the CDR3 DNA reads TGTGCCAGCAGTTCGAACAGGGGGCCGTTCTATAGCAATCAGCCCCAGCATTTT. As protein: CASSSNRGPFYSNQPQHF.

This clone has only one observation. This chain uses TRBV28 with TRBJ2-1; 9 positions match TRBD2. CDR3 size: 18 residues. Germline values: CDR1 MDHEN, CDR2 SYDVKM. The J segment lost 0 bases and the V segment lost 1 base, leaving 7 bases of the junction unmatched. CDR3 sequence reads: CASSLFAKREVSYNEQFF. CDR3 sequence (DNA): TGTGCCAGCAGTTTATTCGCCAAGCGGGAGGTCTCCTACAATGAGCAGTTCTTC.

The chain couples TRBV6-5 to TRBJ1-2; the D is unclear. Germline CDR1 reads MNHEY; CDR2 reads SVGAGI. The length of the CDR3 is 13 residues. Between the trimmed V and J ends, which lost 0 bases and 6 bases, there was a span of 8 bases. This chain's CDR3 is CASSYSATNGYTF. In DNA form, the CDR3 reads TGTGCCAGCAGTTACTCTGCTACCAATGGCTACACCTTC.

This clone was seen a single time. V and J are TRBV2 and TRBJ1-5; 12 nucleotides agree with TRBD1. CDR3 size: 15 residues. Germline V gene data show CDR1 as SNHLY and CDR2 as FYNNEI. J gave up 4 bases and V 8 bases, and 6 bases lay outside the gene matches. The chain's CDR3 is CASGGQGASNQPQHF. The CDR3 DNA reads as TGTGCCAGCGGGGGACAGGGGGCGAGTAATCAGCCCCAGCATTTT.

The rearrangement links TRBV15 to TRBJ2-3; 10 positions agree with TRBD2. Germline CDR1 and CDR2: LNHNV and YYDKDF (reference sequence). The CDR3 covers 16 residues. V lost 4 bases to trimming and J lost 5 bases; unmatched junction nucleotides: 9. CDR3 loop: CATSTLSGGAKDTQYF. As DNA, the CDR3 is TGTGCCACCAGCACCCTAAGCGGGGGGGCTAAAGATACGCAGTATTTT.

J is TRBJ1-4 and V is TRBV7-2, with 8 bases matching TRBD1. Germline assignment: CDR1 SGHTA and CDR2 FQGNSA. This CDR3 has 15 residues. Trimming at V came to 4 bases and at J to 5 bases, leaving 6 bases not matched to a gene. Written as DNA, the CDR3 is TGTGCCAGCAGCTCCCCGACAGGGGAAAATGAAAAACTGTTTTTT. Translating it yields CASSSPTGENEKLFF.

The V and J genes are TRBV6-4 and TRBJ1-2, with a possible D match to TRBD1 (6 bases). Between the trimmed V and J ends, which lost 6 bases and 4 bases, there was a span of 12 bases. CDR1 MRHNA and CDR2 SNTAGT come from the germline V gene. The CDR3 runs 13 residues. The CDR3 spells CASRSTGSYGYTF. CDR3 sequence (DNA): TGTGCCAGCAGATCCACAGGGTCCTATGGCTACACCTTC.

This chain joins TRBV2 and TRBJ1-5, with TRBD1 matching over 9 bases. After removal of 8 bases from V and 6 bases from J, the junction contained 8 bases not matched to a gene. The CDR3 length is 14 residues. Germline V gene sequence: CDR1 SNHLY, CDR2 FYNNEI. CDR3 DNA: TGTGCCAGCGGATGGACAGGGGCCGGTCAGCCCCAGCATTTT. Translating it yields CASGWTGAGQPQHF.

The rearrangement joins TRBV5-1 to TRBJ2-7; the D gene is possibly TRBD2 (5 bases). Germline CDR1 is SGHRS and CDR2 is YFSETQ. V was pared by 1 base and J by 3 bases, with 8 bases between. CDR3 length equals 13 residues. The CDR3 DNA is TGCGCCAGCAGCTTGTATGAGGGCTACGAGCAGTACTTC. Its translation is CASSLYEGYEQYF.

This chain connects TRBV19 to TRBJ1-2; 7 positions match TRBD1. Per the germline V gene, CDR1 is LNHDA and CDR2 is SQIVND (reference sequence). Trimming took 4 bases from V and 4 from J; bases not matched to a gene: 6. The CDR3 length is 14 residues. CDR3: CASSKGQELYGYTF. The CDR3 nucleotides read TGTGCCAGTAGTAAAGGACAGGAACTCTATGGCTACACCTTC.

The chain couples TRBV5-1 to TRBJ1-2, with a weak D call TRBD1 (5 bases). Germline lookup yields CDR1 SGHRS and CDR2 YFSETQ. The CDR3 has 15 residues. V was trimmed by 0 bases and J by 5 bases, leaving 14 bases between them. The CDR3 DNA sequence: TGCGCCAGCAGCTTGGCCGGTGGCAGGGATTATGGCTACACCTTC. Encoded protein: CASSLAGGRDYGYTF. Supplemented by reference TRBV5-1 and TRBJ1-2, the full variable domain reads KAGVTQTPRYLIKTRGQQVTLSCSPISGHRSVSWYQQTPGQGLQFLFEYFSETQRNKGNFPGRFSGRQFSNSRSEMNVSTLELGDSALYLCASSLAGGRDYGYTFGSGTRLTVV.

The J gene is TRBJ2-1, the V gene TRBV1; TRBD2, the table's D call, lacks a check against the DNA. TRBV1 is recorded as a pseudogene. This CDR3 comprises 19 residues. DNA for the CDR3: TGCACCAGCAGCCAAGAATTAGTGGCTAGCGGGAGGCTAATCAATGAGCAGTTCTTC. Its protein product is CTSSQELVASGRLINEQFF.

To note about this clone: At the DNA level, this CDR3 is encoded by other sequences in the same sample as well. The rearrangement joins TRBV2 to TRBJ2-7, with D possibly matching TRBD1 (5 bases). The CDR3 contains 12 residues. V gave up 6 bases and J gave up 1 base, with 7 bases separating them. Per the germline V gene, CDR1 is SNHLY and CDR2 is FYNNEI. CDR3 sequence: CASRQGSYEQYF. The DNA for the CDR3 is TGTGCCAGCAGGCAGGGTTCCTACGAGCAGTACTTC.

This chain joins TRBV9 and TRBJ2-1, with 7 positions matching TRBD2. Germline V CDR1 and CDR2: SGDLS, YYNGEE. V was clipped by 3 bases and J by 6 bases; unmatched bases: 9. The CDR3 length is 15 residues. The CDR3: CASSGVTSLANEQFF. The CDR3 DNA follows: TGTGCCAGCAGCGGGGTGACTAGCCTAGCCAATGAGCAGTTCTTC.

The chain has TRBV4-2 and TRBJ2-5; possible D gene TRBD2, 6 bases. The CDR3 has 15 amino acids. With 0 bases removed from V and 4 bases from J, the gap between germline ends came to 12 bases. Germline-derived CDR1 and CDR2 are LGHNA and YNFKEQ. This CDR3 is CASSQDGGPLETQYF. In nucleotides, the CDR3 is TGTGCCAGCAGCCAAGATGGAGGGCCCTTAGAGACCCAGTACTTC.

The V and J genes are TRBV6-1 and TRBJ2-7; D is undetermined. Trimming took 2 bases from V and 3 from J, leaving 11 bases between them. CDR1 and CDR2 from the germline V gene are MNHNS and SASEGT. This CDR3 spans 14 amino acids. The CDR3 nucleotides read TGTGCCAGCAGTGAATCTGGCAGGTTCTACGAGCAGTACTTC. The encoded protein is CASSESGRFYEQYF.

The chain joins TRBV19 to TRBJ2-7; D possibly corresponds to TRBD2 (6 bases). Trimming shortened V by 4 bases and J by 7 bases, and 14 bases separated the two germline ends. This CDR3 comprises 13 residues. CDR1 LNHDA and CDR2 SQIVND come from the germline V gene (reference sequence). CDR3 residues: CASSTSSAGEQYF. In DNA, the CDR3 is TGTGCCAGTAGTACGTCCTCGGCGGGGGAGCAGTACTTC.

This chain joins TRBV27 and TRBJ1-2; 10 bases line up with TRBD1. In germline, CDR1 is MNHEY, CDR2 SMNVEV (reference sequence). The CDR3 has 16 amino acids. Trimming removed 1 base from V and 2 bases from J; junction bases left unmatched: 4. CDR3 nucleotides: TGTGCCAGCAGTTTATACCGGGACAGGGGAAACTATGGCTACACCTTC. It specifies CASSLYRDRGNYGYTF.

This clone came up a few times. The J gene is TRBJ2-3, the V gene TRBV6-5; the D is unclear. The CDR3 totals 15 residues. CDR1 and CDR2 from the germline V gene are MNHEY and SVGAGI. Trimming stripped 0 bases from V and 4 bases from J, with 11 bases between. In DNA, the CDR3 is TGTGCCAGCAGTTACTCGAGATGGGCCCCAGATACGCAGTATTTT. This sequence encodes CASSYSRWAPDTQYF.

CDR3 coding DNA: TGTGCCAGCAGCCCTGACTTGGGGGGTAGCACAGATACGCAGTATTTT. It codes for CASSPDLGGSTDTQYF. The rearrangement joins TRBV13 to TRBJ2-3, with D possibly matching TRBD2 (6 bases). The germline gives CDR1 PRHDT, CDR2 FYEKMQ (reference sequence). Between the trimmed V and J ends, which lost 5 bases and 0 bases, there was a span of 15 bases. This CDR3 has 16 residues.

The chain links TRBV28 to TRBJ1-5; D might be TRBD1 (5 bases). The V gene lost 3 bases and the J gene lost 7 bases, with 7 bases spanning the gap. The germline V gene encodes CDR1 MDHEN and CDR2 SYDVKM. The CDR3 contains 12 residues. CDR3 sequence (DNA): TGTGCCAGCAGTTTGCGGGGGCAGCCCCAGCATTTT. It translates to CASSLRGQPQHF.